Following are 13 T cell receptor beta chains from one sample sequenced in a study of HIV-infected patients and healthy controls. MiXCR, run by TCRdb on the 5' RACE reads, gives a single entry per CDR3 protein. The sample has 19,000 or so distinct CDR3 sequences, less than 20% seen once. Sequencing used CD8+ T cells from blood. The receptors here all came from a human donor in good health.

DNA of the CDR3: TGTGCCAGCAGTCCGCCCGGGGGGGTCAGTGAAAAACTGTTTTTT. As protein: CASSPPGGVSEKLFF. V and J are TRBV25-1 and TRBJ1-4, with a weak D call TRBD1 (5 bases). Germline CDR1 and CDR2: MGHDK and SYGVNS. Trimming took 5 bases from V and 7 from J, leaving 17 bases between them. The CDR3 is made up of 15 amino acids.

The chain carries TRBV15 and TRBJ2-1; 8 bases fit TRBD2. The trim removed 2 bases at V and 5 bases at J, leaving 8 bases unmatched. CDR1 is LNHNV and CDR2 is YYDKDF in the germline V gene (reference sequence). CDR3 length: 16 amino acids. CDR3 sequence: CATSRRGAGANNEQFF. CDR3 coding DNA: TGTGCCACCAGCAGACGTGGAGCGGGAGCCAACAATGAGCAGTTCTTC.

This clonotype has at least ten counts. The CDR3 sequence is CASIPGTSGSTSTDTQYF. The CDR3 nucleotides are TGTGCCAGCATCCCCGGGACTAGCGGGTCCACTAGCACAGATACGCAGTATTTT. The V call is TRBV7-9, the J call TRBJ2-3, with 12 positions matching TRBD2. Germline CDR1 reads SEHNR; CDR2 reads FQNEAQ (reference sequence). The CDR3 is 18 residues long. V shed 7 bases and J 0 bases; nucleotides not matched to a gene: 11. Drawing the rest from reference TRBV7-9 and TRBJ2-3, the complete variable domain is DTGVSQNPRHKITKRGQNVTFRCDPISEHNRLYWYRQTLGQGPEFLTYFQNEAQLEKSRLLSDRFSAERPKGSFSTLEIQRTEQGDSAMYLCASIPGTSGSTSTDTQYFGPGTRLTVL.

There are many counts of this clonotype. This chain uses TRBV6-1 with TRBJ2-7; no definite D call. The CDR3 extends over 13 amino acids. Germline assignment: CDR1 MNHNS and CDR2 SASEGT. Deletions cut 3 bases from V and 3 bases from J, with 9 bases between. Here the CDR3 DNA reads TGTGCCAGCAGTGAGGGCAGAAACTACGAGCAGTACTTC. It codes for CASSEGRNYEQYF.

This chain links TRBV12-3 or TRBV12-4 with TRBJ2-1; the match to TRBD2 covers 10 bases. CDR3 length: 14 residues. V lost 7 bases and J lost 8; bases outside the gene matches: 8. The CDR3 region has the DNA TGTGCCAGCACCCCGGGACTAGCGACACATGAGCAGTTCTTC. It encodes CASTPGLATHEQFF.

This clonotype was found a few times. This chain uses TRBV29-1 with TRBJ1-2; no clear D gene. This CDR3 spans 11 amino acids. Germline loops: CDR1 SQVTM, CDR2 ANQGSEA. Trimming shortened V by 7 bases and J by 7 bases, and 13 bases separated the two germline ends. The chain's CDR3 is CSAKDSIGYTF. The CDR3 nucleotides are TGCAGCGCTAAGGACTCTATTGGCTACACCTTC.

The chain has TRBV18 and TRBJ2-1, with TRBD1 as a possible D gene (5 bases). This CDR3 has 11 residues. The germline V gene has CDR1 KGHSH and CDR2 LQKENI. V was cut by 8 bases and J by 6 bases, with 8 bases left in between. The DNA for the CDR3 is TGTGCCAGCGTAAGGGGCAATGAGCAGTTCTTC. The encoded protein is CASVRGNEQFF.

The rearrangement joins TRBV7-9 to TRBJ2-7, with 8 bases matching TRBD2. Germline V CDR1 and CDR2: SEHNR, FQNEAQ (reference sequence). J gave up 3 bases and V 5 bases, and 9 bases lay outside the gene matches. CDR3 length: 15 amino acids. CDR3 in DNA: TGTGCCAGCAGCCTAAGCGGGAGAAGCGGCTACGAGCAGTACTTC. This encodes CASSLSGRSGYEQYF.

This clonotype was found a few times. The chain employs TRBV19 and TRBJ2-1, with 10 bases matching TRBD2. The J segment lost 10 bases and the V segment lost 6 bases, leaving 12 bases of the junction unmatched. This CDR3 has 15 residues. The germline V gene has CDR1 LNHDA and CDR2 SQIVND (reference sequence). This CDR3 is CASSLSSGRGWEQFF. As DNA, the CDR3 is TGTGCCAGTAGCCTCTCTAGCGGGAGAGGGTGGGAGCAGTTCTTC.

The chain is built from TRBV28 and TRBJ1-2; 8 positions match TRBD1. This CDR3 region has 17 residues. The V and J ends lost 6 bases and 3 bases, in that order; junction bases with no gene match: 15. Germline loops: CDR1 MDHEN, CDR2 SYDVKM. CDR3 sequence: CASRTPGTGYDDYGYTF. The CDR3 region has the DNA TGTGCCAGCAGGACTCCCGGGACAGGTTACGACGACTATGGCTACACCTTC.

Many counts were recorded for this clonotype. V is TRBV11-2 and J is TRBJ2-7; D call uncertain. This CDR3 spans 10 amino acids. V dropped 3 bases and J dropped 7 bases, with 4 bases sitting between them. Germline V gene lookup returns CDR1 SGHAT and CDR2 FQNNGV. CDR3 loop: CASSFLEQYF. The CDR3, as DNA: TGTGCCAGCAGCTTTCTTGAGCAGTACTTC.

The V and J genes are TRBV27 and TRBJ1-1; 7 bases agree with TRBD1. J was trimmed by 5 bases and V by 5 bases; bases with no gene match: 5. The germline CDR1 and CDR2 sequences are MNHEY and SMNVEV (reference sequence). The CDR3 has 13 residues. The DNA of the CDR3 is TGTGCCAGCAGTACCTCGACAGGGACTGAAGCTTTCTTT. Translating gives CASSTSTGTEAFF.

This clonotype was found many times. The chain links TRBV4-3 to TRBJ2-3, with a weak D call TRBD2 (6 bases). The CDR3 has 15 amino acids. Germline V gives CDR1 LGHNA, CDR2 YSLEER. V was pared by 5 bases and J by 1 base, with 13 bases between. The CDR3 protein is CASSTSWRGTDTQYF. Here the CDR3 DNA reads TGCGCCAGCAGCACGTCATGGAGGGGCACAGATACGCAGTATTTT.